This T cell receptor (beta chain) is from a study of OX40 agonist ivuxolimab in advanced cancers. About the study: Treatment of patients was with ivuxolimab, an agonistic anti-OX40 (CD134) antibody.

Germline V gene sequence: CDR1 LNHNV, CDR2 YYDKDF (reference sequence). This CDR3 has 15 residues. Between the trimmed V and J ends, which lost 4 bases and 0 bases, there was a span of 10 bases. Profiling relied on immunoSEQ multiplex PCR, and the TCRdb table lists in-frame clones only, not all of them. The profile shows 98,000 or so clones, approximately 92% of them singletons. The input for sequencing was CD4+ or CD8+ T cells sorted from blood, taken in a trial of the OX40 agonist ivuxolimab. The receptor's source is an adult with an advanced solid tumor such as melanoma, head and neck, liver or kidney cancer. This rearrangement joins TRBV15 to TRBJ2-4; no clear D gene. The CDR3 nucleotides read TGTGCCACCAGCATTGTGGGGTTAGCCAAAAACATTCAGTACTTC. It translates to CATSIVGLAKNIQYF.